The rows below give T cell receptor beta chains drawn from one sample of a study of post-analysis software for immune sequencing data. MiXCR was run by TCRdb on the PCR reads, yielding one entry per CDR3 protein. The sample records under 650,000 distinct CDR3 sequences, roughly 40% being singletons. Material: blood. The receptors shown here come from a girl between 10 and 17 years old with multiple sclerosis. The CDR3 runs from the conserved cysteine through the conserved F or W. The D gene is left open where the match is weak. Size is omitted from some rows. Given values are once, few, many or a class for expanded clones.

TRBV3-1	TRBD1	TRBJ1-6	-	CASSPRDRRFYNSPLHF	TGTGCCAGCAGCCCCCGGGACAGACGATTCTATAATTCACCCCTCCACTTT
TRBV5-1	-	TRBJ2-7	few	CASSLGWTDIYEQYF	TGCGCCAGCAGCTTGGGTTGGACAGATATCTACGAGCAGTACTTC
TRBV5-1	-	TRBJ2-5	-	CASSLLVGGTEQYF	TGCGCCAGCAGCTTGTTGGTAGGGGGGACGGAGCAGTACTTC
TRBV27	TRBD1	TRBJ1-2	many	CASSLQGGNYGYTF	TGTGCCAGCAGTTTACAGGGGGGAAACTATGGCTACACCTTC
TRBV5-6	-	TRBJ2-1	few	CASSSLSVWAQFF	TGTGCCAGCAGCTCGCTTAGCGTTTGGGCGCAGTTCTTC
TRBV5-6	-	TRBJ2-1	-	CASTIAPPAIWHEQFF	TGTGCCAGCACTATTGCCCCACCGGCCATCTGGCATGAGCAGTTCTTC
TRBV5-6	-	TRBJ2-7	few	CASSLEGDAYDEQYF	TGTGCCAGCAGCTTGGAAGGGGACGCTTACGACGAGCAGTACTTC
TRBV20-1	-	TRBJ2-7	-	CSANTRTDPREQYF	TGCAGTGCTAATACAAGGACCGACCCGAGGGAGCAGTACTTC
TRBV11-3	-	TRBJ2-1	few	CASSPDLAESSYNEQFF	TGTGCCAGCAGCCCCGACTTAGCGGAGAGCTCCTACAATGAGCAGTTCTTC
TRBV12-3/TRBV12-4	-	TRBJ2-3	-	CASSLEGGGRTDTQYF	TGTGCCAGCAGTTTAGAGGGGGGAGGGAGAACAGATACGCAGTATTTT
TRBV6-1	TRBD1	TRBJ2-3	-	CASRTSDRVVSTDMQYF	TGTGCCAGCAGGACGTCGGACAGGGTGGTGAGCACAGATATGCAGTATTTT
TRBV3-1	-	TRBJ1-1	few	CASSQDSVGRMNTEAFF	TGTGCCAGCAGCCAAGATTCGGTCGGACGCATGAACACTGAAGCTTTCTTT
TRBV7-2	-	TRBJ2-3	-	CASSYGILSQSDTQYF	TGTGCCAGCAGTTACGGGATCCTATCGCAATCCGATACGCAGTATTTT
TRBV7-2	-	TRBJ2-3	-	CASSLGGADTRYF	TGTGCCAGCAGCTTAGGGGGAGCGGATACGCGGTATTTT
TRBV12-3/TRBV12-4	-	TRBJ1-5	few	CAMSRGLNQPQHF	TGTGCCATGTCTAGAGGCCTCAATCAGCCCCAGCATTTT
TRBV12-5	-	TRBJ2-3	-	CASGFGTRTDTQYF	TGTGCTAGTGGTTTCGGGACACGCACAGATACGCAGTATTTT
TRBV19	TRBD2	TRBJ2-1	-	CAKRGGRNEQFF	TGTGCCAAGCGGGGGGGCCGGAATGAGCAGTTCTTC
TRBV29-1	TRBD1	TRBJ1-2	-	CSARQGGNYGYTF	TGCAGCGCTCGACAGGGGGGAAACTATGGCTACACCTTC
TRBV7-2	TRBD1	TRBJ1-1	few	CASSLTGTGWNTEAFF	TGTGCCAGCAGCCTCACCGGGACAGGATGGAACACTGAAGCTTTCTTT
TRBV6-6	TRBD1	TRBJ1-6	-	CASSPGDRVNSPLHF	TGTGCCAGCAGTCCCGGTGACAGGGTTAATTCACCCCTCCACTTT